The 18 T cell receptor beta chains below were found in one sample sequenced in a study of CD8+CD57+ T cells in acquired aplastic anemia. According to the study, genomic DNA was the template for TCR beta VDJ and CDR3 profiling. TCRdb passed the reads through MiXCR, listing each CDR3 protein once. The profile shows 200,000 to 250,000 distinct CDR3 sequences, 34% of them singletons. Sequenced material: sorted CD4+, CD8+, or CD8+CD57+ T cells (not recorded which) from PBMCs. Receptors originate from a human donor in good health, serving as a control.

This clonotype showed up just a few times. The chain joins TRBV12-3 or TRBV12-4 to TRBJ2-1, with D possibly being TRBD1 (6 bases). This CDR3 contains 11 residues. Trimming shortened V by 5 bases and J by 14 bases, and 13 bases separated the two germline ends. This CDR3 reads CASSTGQREFF. CDR3 sequence (DNA): TGTGCCAGCAGTACGGGACAAAGGGAGTTCTTC.

The chain carries TRBV5-1 and TRBJ1-3; D possibly corresponds to TRBD1 (6 bases). CDR1 is SGHRS, CDR2 YFSETQ, per germline. This CDR3 region has 16 residues. Trimming removed 7 bases at V and 0 bases at J, with 17 bases between. CDR3 loop: CASQLTGWGSGNTIYF. The CDR3 DNA is TGCGCCAGCCAATTAACAGGGTGGGGCTCTGGAAACACCATATATTTT. Together with reference TRBV5-1 and TRBJ1-3, the CDR3 gives the full variable domain: KAGVTQTPRYLIKTRGQQVTLSCSPISGHRSVSWYQQTPGQGLQFLFEYFSETQRNKGNFPGRFSGRQFSNSRSEMNVSTLELGDSALYLCASQLTGWGSGNTIYFGEGSWLTVV.

On this clonotype: A much larger clone sits a single nucleotide away, making a read error possible. In DNA form, the CDR3 reads TGTGCCAGCATGATACTAGCGGGACACTACGAGCCGTACTTC. It is translated as CASMILAGHYEPYF. This rearrangement joins TRBV2 to TRBJ2-7; 10 nucleotides agree with TRBD2. The CDR3 runs 14 residues. Germline CDR1 and CDR2: SNHLY and FYNNEI.

This clonotype occurred many times. The chain links TRBV20-1 to TRBJ2-7, with 8 positions matching TRBD1. With V trimmed by 6 bases and J by 3 bases, 4 bases remained unmatched. Germline loops: CDR1 DFQATT, CDR2 SNEGSKA (reference sequence). The length of the CDR3 is 12 residues. CDR3 DNA sequence: TGCAGTGCCAGGGGGCTCGACTACGAGCAGTACTTC. This encodes CSARGLDYEQYF.

The sample holds many counts of this clonotype. This chain uses TRBV5-1 with TRBJ2-7, with D perhaps matching TRBD1 (5 bases). Looked up from germline, CDR1 is SGHRS and CDR2 is YFSETQ. Trimming left V 2 bases short and J 6 bases short, with 15 bases between. The CDR3 length is 14 residues. CDR3 protein: CASSFWTPSGEQYF. CDR3 nucleotides: TGCGCCAGCAGCTTCTGGACACCCTCGGGCGAGCAGTACTTC.

On this clonotype: One base away lies a much larger clone, so this may be a sequencing read error. The J gene is TRBJ1-1, the V gene TRBV7-9; no clear D gene. In germline, CDR1 is SEHNR, CDR2 FQNEAQ (reference sequence). The CDR3 has 13 residues. As DNA, the CDR3 is TGTGCCAGCAGCCTGACTATGAACACTGGAGCTTTCTTT. Translated, it gives CASSLTMNTGAFF.

The J gene is TRBJ2-1, the V gene TRBV4-2; 10 bases map to TRBD2. This CDR3 has 15 residues. The trim removed 1 base at V and 8 bases at J, leaving 5 bases unmatched. Germline V lookup: CDR1 LGHNA, CDR2 YNFKEQ. The CDR3 nucleotides read TGTGCCAGCAGCCAAGCAACTAGCGGGGTATATGAGCAGTTCTTC. Translating gives CASSQATSGVYEQFF.

A note on this clonotype: The junction departs from germline at one end; a sequencing error may be responsible. The chain is built from TRBV6-5 and TRBJ1-2, with D possibly TRBD1 on 5 matching bases. There are 14 residues in the CDR3. CDR1 is MNHEY and CDR2 is SVGAGI in the germline V gene. The CDR3 DNA is TGTGCCAGCAGTAACTCCCAGGGATCTAGCGGCTACACCTTC. As protein: CASSNSQGSSGYTF.

This clonotype has just a few counts. V and J are TRBV11-2 and TRBJ1-1; tentative D call: TRBD1 (5 bases). The germline CDR1 and CDR2 sequences are SGHAT and FQNNGV. Trimming removed 5 bases at V and 4 bases at J, with 17 bases between. The CDR3 consists of 15 residues. The CDR3 coding sequence is TGTGCCAGCAGCCTGGGGCAGGGATGGAGCACTGAAGCTTTCTTT. This sequence encodes CASSLGQGWSTEAFF.

This clonotype has just one count. Here the CDR3 omits its conserved ending phenylalanine or tryptophan, so a read error is the likely source. The gene calls are TRBV30 and TRBJ1-1; D is possibly TRBD1 (6 bases). The CDR3 runs to 14 residues. Germline V gene data show CDR1 as GTSNPN and CDR2 as SVGIG (reference sequence). V was pared by 6 bases and J by 1 base, with 15 bases between. The CDR3 loop reads CACRQGFENTEAFL. CDR3 DNA: TGTGCCTGCAGGCAGGGGTTCGAGAACACTGAAGCTTTCCTT.

On this clonotype itself: A single base separates this from a much larger clone, so it may be a read error. The chain links TRBV19 to TRBJ1-3; the D is unclear. Germline V gives CDR1 LNHDA, CDR2 SQIVND (reference sequence). The CDR3 consists of 13 residues. The CDR3 here is CASSSSSGNTTYF. The CDR3 bases are TGTGCCAGTAGCTCTAGCTCTGGAAACACCACATATTTT.

This clonotype was seen ten or more times. This chain connects TRBV12-3 or TRBV12-4 to TRBJ1-5; no clear D. Trimming pared 4 bases from V and 3 bases from J, leaving 13 bases between. The CDR3 sequence is 15 residues long. For the CDR3, the DNA is TGTGCCAGCAGTTCCCATGACGGACTCAATCAGCCCCAGCATTTT. Amino acids: CASSSHDGLNQPQHF.

The sample holds many counts of this clonotype. The chain links TRBV5-1 to TRBJ2-1, with a possible D match to TRBD1 (6 bases). V dropped 0 bases and J dropped 7 bases, with 14 bases sitting between them. CDR3 length: 15 residues. Germline assignment: CDR1 SGHRS and CDR2 YFSETQ. CDR3 sequence reads: CASSLARQGMNEQFF. The CDR3 DNA is TGCGCCAGCAGCTTGGCGCGGCAGGGGATGAATGAGCAGTTCTTC.

As regards this clonotype: A read error may produce the germline difference seen at one junction end. The chain is built from TRBV19 and TRBJ2-7; D possibly corresponds to TRBD2 (6 bases). The CDR3 is 13 amino acids. From germline, CDR1 is LNHDA and CDR2 SQIVND (reference sequence). The CDR3 loop is CASSITLACEQCF. The CDR3 nucleotides read TGTGCCAGTAGTATTACACTAGCCTGCGAGCAGTGCTTC.

The chain recombines TRBV10-3 with TRBJ1-3, with 10 bases aligning to TRBD1. The CDR3 sequence is 17 residues long. CDR1 and CDR2 from the germline V gene are ENHRY and SYGVKD. J gave up 2 bases and V 5 bases, and 9 bases lay outside the gene matches. The DNA of the CDR3 is TGTGCCATCAGTCGTTCTGGGGGGACAGGGGCTGGAAACACCATATATTTT. It specifies CAISRSGGTGAGNTIYF.

On this clonotype itself: A much bigger clone sits one base away, suggesting this may be a read error. The rearrangement joins TRBV3-1 to TRBJ1-2; 9 bases map to TRBD1. The germline CDR1 and CDR2 sequences are LGHDT and YNNKEL (reference sequence). The length of the CDR3 is 15 residues. For the CDR3, the DNA is TGTGTCAGCAGCCCACAGGTACAGGGGGCATACGGCTACACCTTC. Protein sequence: CVSSPQVQGAYGYTF.

This clonotype has a count of ten or more. The genes are TRBV10-3 and TRBJ2-1, with a tentative D call TRBD1 (6 bases). This CDR3 contains 12 residues. Germline CDR1 is ENHRY and CDR2 is SYGVKD. Trimming shortened V by 4 bases and J by 8 bases, and 9 bases separated the two germline ends. CDR3 bases: TGTGCCATCAGTGCAGGGGAGTATGAGCAGTTCTTC. It yields the protein CAISAGEYEQFF.

This clonotype was seen repeatedly, ten times or more. This chain joins TRBV2 and TRBJ2-1; D possibly uses TRBD1 or TRBD2 (5 bases each). Germline CDR1 is SNHLY and CDR2 is FYNNEI. Trimming took 11 bases from V and 8 from J, leaving 13 bases between them. CDR3 length equals 11 residues. The CDR3 region is CAVEGFDEQFF. DNA for the CDR3: TGTGCCGTAGAGGGGTTCGATGAGCAGTTCTTC.